The clone carrying this T cell receptor beta chain occurred once. Its antigen is as yet unknown. The sample belongs to a study of cytomegalovirus exposure and HLA in healthy donors. Study results and limitations: In a later analysis, specific HLA alleles were associated with over 15,000 TCR beta sequences at a 0.05 false discovery rate. For most subjects, TCR beta sequences were reported to predict HLA-A and HLA-B alleles with accuracy. With later analysis, a missense DCLRE1C variant became linked to TCR beta V- and J-gene trimming.

It was with 60 Vbeta and 13 Jbeta primers that the PCR ran. Data came from immunoSEQ multiplex PCR; TCRdb stores just in-frame clones and leaves some out. Among roughly 100,000 clones listed, about 76% were seen once. The sequence was obtained from a woman between 40 and 50 years old in good health and CMV-seronegative. Sequencing was carried out using PBMCs.

The CDR3 region is CASKAGASNTEAFF. The CDR3 coding sequence is TGTGCCAGCAAGGCCGGAGCCTCGAACACTGAAGCTTTCTTT. J is TRBJ1-1 and V is TRBV11-2, with D unresolved. Germline lookup yields CDR1 SGHAT and CDR2 FQNNGV. Between the trimmed V and J ends, which lost 7 bases and 1 base, there was a span of 13 bases. This CDR3 has 14 residues. The whole variable domain, remainder taken from reference TRBV11-2 and TRBJ1-1, is EAGVAQSPRYKIIEKRQSVAFWCNPISGHATLYWYQQILGQGPKLLIQFQNNGVVDDSQLPKDRFSAERLKGVDSTLKIQPAKLEDSAVYLCASKAGASNTEAFFGQGTRLTVV.